The clone carrying this TCR beta chain came up a few times. What it recognizes is unknown. The data were obtained in a study of T cell repertoires in cytomegalovirus infection. Turning to the study itself: The authors relied on CMV epitopes, both recently identified HLA-C-restricted and well-studied HLA-B-restricted. In public TCR beta signatures, there were indications of both CMV infection and matching HLA type.

Broader study findings: CMV-specific TCR beta clonotypes restricted by HLA-C dominated the ex vivo response. Using cumulative public TCR beta family frequency, the authors identified those who carried CMV together with the relevant HLA.

TCRdb re-analysed the reads in MiXCR, keeping a single row per CDR3 protein. The sample consists of some 940,000 distinct CDR3 sequences, around 29% of them appearing once. The CDR3 sequence is 16 residues long. Per germline, CDR1 SEHNR and CDR2 FQNEAQ (reference sequence). V lost 3 bases and J 5 bases, leaving 16 bases between the germline ends. The receptor comes from a human donor in good health (CMV status not recorded). Some clones in this sample may be carry-over from other donors' samples. This specimen was cultured CD8+ T cells from PBMCs, taken from culture after CMV antigen stimulation. The V gene is TRBV7-9, the J gene TRBJ2-2, with TRBD2 as a possible D gene (6 bases). For the CDR3, the DNA is TGTGCCAGCAGCTTTCGGGGACGACGGGAGACCGGGGAGCTGTTTTTT. Its translation is CASSFRGRRETGELFF. Full variable domain (outside the CDR3, taken from reference TRBV7-9 and TRBJ2-2): DTGVSQNPRHKITKRGQNVTFRCDPISEHNRLYWYRQTLGQGPEFLTYFQNEAQLEKSRLLSDRFSAERPKGSFSTLEIQRTEQGDSAMYLCASSFRGRRETGELFFGEGSRLTVL.